The next 5 T cell receptor beta chains were all read from a single sample in a study of OX40 agonist ivuxolimab in advanced cancers. The data were produced by immunoSEQ multiplex PCR, yet TCRdb's version contains in-frame clones alone and is incomplete. In the table there are 12,000 to 15,000 clones, more than 75% of which are singletons. Here the sequenced sample was CD4+ or CD8+ T cells sorted from blood, taken in a trial of the OX40 agonist ivuxolimab. The source is an adult with an advanced solid tumor such as melanoma, head and neck, liver or kidney cancer.

V usage is TRBV4-1 and J usage is TRBJ1-4; 10 bases map to TRBD1. Unmatched junction bases numbered 6, after V lost 0 bases and J lost 8 bases. CDR1 MGHRA and CDR2 YSYEKL come from the germline V gene. The CDR3 runs to 16 residues. The CDR3 is CASSQDRDRGGEKLFF. In DNA, the CDR3 is TGCGCCAGCAGCCAAGATAGGGACAGGGGTGGAGAAAAACTGTTTTTT.

This clone showed up just a few times. V and J are TRBV7-9 and TRBJ1-5; weak D call: TRBD1 (6 bases). Trimming removed 3 bases from V and 7 bases from J, with 10 bases in between. The CDR3 extends over 13 amino acids. The germline gives CDR1 SEHNR, CDR2 FQNEAQ (reference sequence). In DNA, the CDR3 is TGTGCCAGCAGCTTGGGGGCACGGCAGCCCCAGCATTTT. It encodes CASSLGARQPQHF.

This sequence joins TRBV6-5 and TRBJ2-5, with D possibly matching TRBD2 (5 bases). CDR3 size: 15 residues. Germline V gene sequence: CDR1 MNHEY, CDR2 SVGAGI. The V end lost 5 bases, the J end lost 4 bases, and 17 bases lay between the germline ends. The CDR3 sequence is CASSPLTSSGETQYF. For the CDR3, the DNA is TGTGCCAGCAGTCCGCTTACTAGTTCCGGAGAGACCCAGTACTTC.

The chain has TRBV7-9 and TRBJ2-5; the D gene is possibly TRBD2 (6 bases). V was trimmed by 0 bases and J by 7 bases, leaving 15 bases between them. CDR3 length: 15 residues. From germline, CDR1 is SEHNR and CDR2 FQNEAQ (reference sequence). The CDR3, as DNA: TGTGCCAGCAGCTTAGCGATTACGGATAGCGGGACCCAGTACTTC. The encoded protein is CASSLAITDSGTQYF.

The chain links TRBV9 to TRBJ1-6; D possibly corresponds to TRBD1 (5 bases). CDR1 is SGDLS, CDR2 YYNGEE, per germline. The CDR3 covers 15 residues. V shed 0 bases and J shed 5 bases, with 9 bases lying between them. The CDR3 reads CASSVEGAHNSPLHF. The CDR3 nucleotides are TGTGCCAGCAGCGTAGAAGGGGCCCATAATTCACCCCTCCACTTT.